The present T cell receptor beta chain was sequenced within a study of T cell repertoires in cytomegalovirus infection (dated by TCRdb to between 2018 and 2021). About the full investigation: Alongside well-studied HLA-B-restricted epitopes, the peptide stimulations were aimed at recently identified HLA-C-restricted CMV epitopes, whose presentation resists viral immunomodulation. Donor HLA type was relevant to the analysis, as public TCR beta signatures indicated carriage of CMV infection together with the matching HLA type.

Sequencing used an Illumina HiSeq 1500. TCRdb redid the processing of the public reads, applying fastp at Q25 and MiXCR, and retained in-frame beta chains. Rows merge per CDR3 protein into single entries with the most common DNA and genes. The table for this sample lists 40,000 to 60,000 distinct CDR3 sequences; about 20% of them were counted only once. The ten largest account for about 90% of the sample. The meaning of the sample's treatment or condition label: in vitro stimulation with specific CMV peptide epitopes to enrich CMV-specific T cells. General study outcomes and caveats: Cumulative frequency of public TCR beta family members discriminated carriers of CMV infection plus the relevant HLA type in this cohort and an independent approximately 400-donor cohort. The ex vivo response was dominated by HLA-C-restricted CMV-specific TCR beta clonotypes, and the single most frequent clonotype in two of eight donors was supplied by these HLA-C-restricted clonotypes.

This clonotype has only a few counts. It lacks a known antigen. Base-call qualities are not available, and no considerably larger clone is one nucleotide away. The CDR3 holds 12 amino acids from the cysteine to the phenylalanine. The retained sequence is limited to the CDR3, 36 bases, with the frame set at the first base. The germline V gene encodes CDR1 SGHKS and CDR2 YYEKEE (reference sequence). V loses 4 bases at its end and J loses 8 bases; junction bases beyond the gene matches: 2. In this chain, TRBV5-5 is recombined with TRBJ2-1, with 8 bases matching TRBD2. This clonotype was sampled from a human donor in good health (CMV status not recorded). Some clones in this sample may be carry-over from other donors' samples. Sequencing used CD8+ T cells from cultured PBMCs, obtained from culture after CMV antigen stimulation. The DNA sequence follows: TGTGCCAGCAGCCTGACTAGCGATGAGCAGTTCTTC. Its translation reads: CASSLTSDEQFF.